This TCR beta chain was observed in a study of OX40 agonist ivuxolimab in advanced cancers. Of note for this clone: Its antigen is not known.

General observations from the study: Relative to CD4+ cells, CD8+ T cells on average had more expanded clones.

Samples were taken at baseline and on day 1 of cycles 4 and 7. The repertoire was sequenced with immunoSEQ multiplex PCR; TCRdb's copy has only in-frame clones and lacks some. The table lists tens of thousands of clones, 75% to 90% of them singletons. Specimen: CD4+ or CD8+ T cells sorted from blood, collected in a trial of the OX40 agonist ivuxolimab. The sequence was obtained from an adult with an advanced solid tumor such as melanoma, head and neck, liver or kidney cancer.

The chain's CDR3 is CASSPHRAGTGALNYGYTF. CDR3 DNA sequence: TGTGCCAGCAGCCCACACCGGGCGGGCACAGGGGCTTTAAACTATGGCTACACCTTC. The chain joins TRBV14 to TRBJ1-2, with TRBD1 matching over 7 bases. The CDR3 contains 19 residues. Germline trimming cut 4 bases from V and 2 bases from J; bases unmatched to any gene: 19. CDR1 is SGHDN, CDR2 FVKESK, per germline.